The 21 T cell receptor beta chains presented below share a single source sample, sequenced in a study of blood T cell repertoires in COVID-19. The repertoire was sequenced with immunoSEQ multiplex PCR; TCRdb's copy has only in-frame clones and lacks some. The table has 360,000 or so clones, about 90% seen once. The specimen sequenced was peripheral blood. These TCRs come from a young man with active or convalescent COVID-19.

The V and J genes are TRBV27 and TRBJ1-5, with D perhaps TRBD1 (5 bases). This CDR3 has 14 residues. CDR1 is MNHEY and CDR2 is SMNVEV in the germline V gene (reference sequence). The V and J ends lost 6 bases and 5 bases respectively, with 14 bases between them. The CDR3: CASRPGTYHQPQHF. The CDR3 nucleotides are TGTGCCAGCAGACCCGGGACTTACCATCAGCCCCAGCATTTT.

This chain uses TRBV4-1 with TRBJ2-7; 9 bases are shared with TRBD2. Trimming took 4 bases from V and 6 from J; bases not matched to a gene: 10. The length of the CDR3 is 15 residues. Per germline, CDR1 MGHRA and CDR2 YSYEKL. This chain's CDR3 is CASSPGALAGSEQYF. In nucleotides, the CDR3 is TGCGCCAGCAGCCCGGGGGCGCTAGCGGGAAGCGAGCAGTACTTC.

The chain is built from TRBV5-4 and TRBJ2-2, with 7 bases aligning to TRBD1. There are 15 residues in the CDR3. The J segment lost 1 base and the V segment lost 4 bases, leaving 4 bases of the junction unmatched. Germline V gene data show CDR1 as SGHNT and CDR2 as YYREEE (reference sequence). The DNA of the CDR3 is TGTGCCAGCAGCGGAGCAGGGGGGAACACCGGGGAGCTGTTTTTT. This sequence encodes CASSGAGGNTGELFF.

The chain has TRBV3-1 (or the pseudogene TRBV3-2) and TRBJ2-1; D perhaps matches TRBD2 (6 bases). V was clipped by 6 bases and J by 8 bases, with 17 bases between them. The CDR3 is 14 amino acids. Germline V CDR1 and CDR2: LGHDT, YNNKEL (reference sequence). The CDR3 region has the DNA TGTGCCAGCAGGGCGGGGTATCTCCTCGATGAGCAGTTCTTC. Protein product: CASRAGYLLDEQFF.

The J gene is TRBJ2-5, the V gene TRBV24-1, with TRBD2 matching over 10 bases. The CDR3 is 16 amino acids. Germline V lookup: CDR1 KGHDR, CDR2 SFDVKD. Trimming at V came to 4 bases and at J to 2 bases, leaving 6 bases not matched to a gene. CDR3: CATSEGGLAEQETQYF. The CDR3 nucleotides read TGTGCCACCAGTGAGGGAGGACTAGCGGAACAAGAGACCCAGTACTTC.

The chain links TRBV6-2 or TRBV6-3 to TRBJ1-5; no firm D call. CDR1 MNHEY and CDR2 SVGEGT come from the germline V gene. CDR3 length equals 13 residues. V was cut by 4 bases and J by 4 bases, with 8 bases left in between. CDR3 bases: TGTGCCAGCAGTTGGGCGAAAAATCAGCCCCAGCATTTT. It yields the protein CASSWAKNQPQHF.

The rearrangement uses TRBV24-1 and TRBJ2-5; tentative D call: TRBD1 (6 bases). The CDR3 is 21 amino acids. The germline V gene encodes CDR1 KGHDR and CDR2 SFDVKD. V lost 12 bases to trimming and J lost 3 bases, with 40 bases between them. In DNA form, the CDR3 reads TGTGCCCTTATTTTGGTCGGGTACAGGGTTTGGTTTCACACATTAAAAGAGACCCAGTACTTC. Translating gives CALILVGYRVWFHTLKETQYF.

The V call is TRBV29-1, the J call TRBJ1-2; D is uncertain. The CDR3 is 11 amino acids. The germline gives CDR1 SQVTM, CDR2 ANQGSEA. With 3 bases removed from V and 4 bases from J, the gap between germline ends came to 6 bases. The CDR3 nucleotides read TGCAGCGTTGACAGAAGCTATGGCTACACCTTC. Protein: CSVDRSYGYTF. Full variable domain (missing parts from reference TRBV29-1 and TRBJ1-2): SAVISQKPSRDICQRGTSLTIQCQVDSQVTMMFWYRQQPGQSLTLIATANQGSEATYESGFVIDKFPISRPNLTFSTLTVSNMSPEDSSIYLCSVDRSYGYTFGSGTRLTVV.

V usage is TRBV6-5 and J usage is TRBJ1-2, with D hard to call. V lost 6 bases to trimming and J lost 7 bases, with 15 bases between them. CDR3 length: 13 residues. CDR1 is MNHEY, CDR2 SVGAGI, per germline. The CDR3 here is CASSRQTALGYTF. The CDR3 region has the DNA TGTGCCAGCAGCCGACAAACGGCTCTTGGCTACACCTTC.

The chain recombines TRBV2 with TRBJ1-2, with 9 bases matching TRBD1. Germline CDR1 and CDR2: SNHLY and FYNNEI. V lost 6 bases to trimming and J lost 5 bases; unmatched junction nucleotides: 10. The length of the CDR3 is 15 residues. The CDR3, as DNA: TGTGCCAGCAGCGCCCCGGGACAGGGACTGTATGGCTACACCTTC. Its protein is CASSAPGQGLYGYTF.

The V call is TRBV27, the J call TRBJ2-7; a weak D match, TRBD1 (6 bases). Germline values: CDR1 MNHEY, CDR2 SMNVEV (reference sequence). This CDR3 region has 14 residues. The V gene lost 3 bases and the J gene lost 1 base, with 10 bases spanning the gap. The CDR3 loop reads CASSFGQQSYEQYF. The CDR3 DNA follows: TGTGCCAGCAGTTTCGGACAGCAGTCCTACGAGCAGTACTTC.

The V and J genes are TRBV2 and TRBJ2-7; 10 bases map to TRBD2. Per germline, CDR1 SNHLY and CDR2 FYNNEI. The CDR3 sequence is 15 residues long. V lost 5 bases and J lost 0; bases outside the gene matches: 4. The CDR3 protein is CASSKGLADSYEQYF. The DNA for the CDR3 is TGTGCCAGCAGTAAAGGACTAGCGGACTCCTACGAGCAGTACTTC.

The sample holds a few counts of this clone. The chain is built from TRBV12-3 or TRBV12-4 and TRBJ1-3, with D perhaps TRBD1 (5 bases). Trimming cost V 6 bases and J 1 base, with 7 bases left between them. There are 13 residues in the CDR3. The CDR3 loop is CASSPGSGNTIYF. The CDR3 nucleotides read TGTGCCAGCAGCCCAGGGTCTGGAAACACCATATATTTT.

This chain joins TRBV27 and TRBJ2-7, with a tentative D call TRBD2 (6 bases). CDR3 length: 15 residues. V lost 0 bases, J lost 3 bases, and 12 bases lay in between. From germline, CDR1 is MNHEY and CDR2 SMNVEV (reference sequence). CDR3: CASSLSATSLYEQYF. The CDR3 region has the DNA TGTGCCAGCAGTTTATCGGCGACTAGTCTCTACGAGCAGTACTTC.

V and J are TRBV5-1 and TRBJ2-7; D possibly corresponds to TRBD1 (6 bases). The CDR3 length is 14 residues. In germline, CDR1 is SGHRS, CDR2 YFSETQ. V was clipped by 0 bases and J by 3 bases, with 10 bases between them. Written as DNA, the CDR3 is TGCGCCAGCAGCTTGGGACAGGAATACTACGAGCAGTACTTC. Protein: CASSLGQEYYEQYF. The variable domain in full, with the rest retrieved from reference TRBV5-1 and TRBJ2-7, is KAGVTQTPRYLIKTRGQQVTLSCSPISGHRSVSWYQQTPGQGLQFLFEYFSETQRNKGNFPGRFSGRQFSNSRSEMNVSTLELGDSALYLCASSLGQEYYEQYFGPGTRLTVT.

The V call is TRBV29-1, the J call TRBJ2-3; D might be TRBD1 (5 bases). V shed 4 bases and J shed 2 bases, with 7 bases lying between them. This CDR3 comprises 12 residues. Germline loops: CDR1 SQVTM, CDR2 ANQGSEA. The CDR3: CSVGQHTDTQYF. The CDR3, as DNA: TGCAGCGTTGGACAGCACACAGATACGCAGTATTTT.

This clone was seen more than once but under ten times. The chain employs TRBV12-5 and TRBJ1-1; no reliable D call. CDR3 size: 15 residues. Germline lookup yields CDR1 LGHNT and CDR2 FRNRAP. V lost 5 bases to trimming and J lost 6 bases, with 19 bases between them. The CDR3 bases are TGTGCTAGTGGTCCACCTCGGGGAAACGGGGCTGAAGCTTTCTTT. Translated, it gives CASGPPRGNGAEAFF.

The sample holds one count of this clone. This same CDR3 is encoded by further DNA sequences in the sample. This chain joins TRBV6-1 and TRBJ2-7; 8 positions agree with TRBD1. V gave up 3 bases and J gave up 2 bases; unmatched junction bases: 6. The length of the CDR3 is 15 residues. Germline CDR1 is MNHNS and CDR2 is SASEGT. The CDR3: CASSEVTGAPYEQYF. CDR3 DNA: TGTGCCAGCAGTGAGGTGACAGGGGCCCCCTACGAGCAGTACTTC.

V gene TRBV7-6 combines with J gene TRBJ2-1; no firm D call. V shed 6 bases and J shed 1 base, with 25 bases lying between them. The CDR3 is 19 residues long. From germline, CDR1 is SGHVS and CDR2 FNYEAQ. In DNA form, the CDR3 reads TGTGCCAGCAGACCCACTCCCTCCAGAGGTGCGCCTTCCTACAATGAGCAGTTCTTC. As protein: CASRPTPSRGAPSYNEQFF.

This clone appeared once. This specimen includes other DNA sequences encoding the same CDR3. CDR3 sequence reads: CASSFRGRSTEAFF. CDR3 DNA sequence: TGTGCCAGCAGTTTCAGGGGAAGATCCACTGAAGCTTTCTTT. The V call is TRBV28, the J call TRBJ1-1, with D possibly being TRBD1 (6 bases). The CDR3 has 14 residues. The V and J ends lost 3 bases and 4 bases respectively, with 12 bases between them. Germline V gives CDR1 MDHEN, CDR2 SYDVKM.

The rearrangement joins TRBV19 to TRBJ2-7; D perhaps matches TRBD1 (5 bases). Trimming took off 6 bases at V and 2 bases at J, with 17 bases between the two ends. Germline lookup yields CDR1 LNHDA and CDR2 SQIVND (reference sequence). The length of the CDR3 is 15 residues. As DNA, the CDR3 is TGTGCCAGTAGCCTCAAAGGGGAAACAACCTACGAGCAGTACTTC. Translated, it gives CASSLKGETTYEQYF.